Presented here are 19 T cell receptor beta chains from one specimen sequenced in a study of beta chain features in type 1 diabetes. Points from the study as a whole: Significant though moderate, a shortening of TCRB CDR3s appeared in all four CD4+ subsets of Type 1 diabetes patients.

These receptors' targets are unknown. Expressed TCRB transcripts were sequenced after all isolated RNA was converted to cDNA. Profiled with immunoSEQ multiplex PCR; TCRdb holds only in-frame clones, not every one. The repertoire includes approximately 240,000 clones, under 20% of them detected once, and 0.085% sits in the top ten. Sequenced material: naive CD4+ T cells from blood. These TCRs come from a man aged 30-40 years with type 1 diabetes.

The chain links TRBV29-1 to TRBJ2-3; 7 nucleotides line up with TRBD1. With 5 bases clipped from V and 1 base from J, the junction kept 6 bases outside the gene matches. Germline V gene lookup returns CDR1 SQVTM and CDR2 ANQGSEA. The CDR3 consists of 14 residues. This chain's CDR3 is CSVRQGYGTDTQYF. CDR3 nucleotides: TGCAGCGTTAGACAGGGTTACGGCACAGATACGCAGTATTTT.

This clone was detected only a few times. V gene TRBV4-1 combines with J gene TRBJ1-4; D ambiguous. The CDR3 loop spans 15 amino acids. Germline assignment: CDR1 MGHRA and CDR2 YSYEKL. V was shortened by 0 bases and J by 8 bases, with 13 bases between the two germline ends. The CDR3 coding sequence is TGCGCCAGCAGCCAAGATCTGGGATCGAGGGAAAAACTGTTTTTT. Translated: CASSQDLGSREKLFF.

This clone was picked up a small number of times. This chain uses TRBV7-9 with TRBJ1-6; D not certain. Trimming took off 0 bases at V and 11 bases at J, with 17 bases between the two ends. This CDR3 is 16 amino acids long. The germline CDR1 and CDR2 sequences are SEHNR and FQNEAQ (reference sequence). In nucleotides, the CDR3 is TGTGCCAGCAGCTTAGCGCTCCGGGATCGCCATACACCCCTCCACTTT. Translation: CASSLALRDRHTPLHF.

The chain is built from TRBV11-1 and TRBJ2-1, with D perhaps matching TRBD1 or TRBD2 (5 bases each). CDR1 SGHAT and CDR2 FQDESV come from the germline V gene (reference sequence). Trimming left V 5 bases short and J 4 bases short, with 9 bases between. CDR3 size: 13 residues. The CDR3 nucleotides are TGTGCCAGCAGCCGGGACCCTTACAATGAGCAGTTCTTC. It yields the protein CASSRDPYNEQFF.

This clone turned up a few times. This rearrangement joins TRBV5-1 to TRBJ2-1, with D unresolved. Trimming took off 4 bases at V and 4 bases at J, with 21 bases between the two ends. This CDR3 is 17 amino acids long. Germline V gives CDR1 SGHRS, CDR2 YFSETQ. The CDR3 reads CASSHGTGRREYNEQFF. In nucleotides, the CDR3 is TGCGCCAGCAGCCATGGCACGGGTCGTAGGGAATACAATGAGCAGTTCTTC.

There are a few counts of this clone. CDR3 in DNA: TGTGCCAGCAGTGAACCCGGGACACCGGGGGTCCACGAGCAGTACTTC. Residues: CASSEPGTPGVHEQYF. This rearrangement joins TRBV25-1 to TRBJ2-7; D possibly matches TRBD1 or TRBD2 (6 bases each). CDR3 length equals 16 residues. Trimming removed 2 bases at V and 5 bases at J, with 19 bases between. Germline values: CDR1 MGHDK, CDR2 SYGVNS.

In its sample, this clone was seen a few times. V usage is TRBV7-2 and J usage is TRBJ1-1; D ambiguous. CDR3 length: 16 residues. Germline-derived CDR1 and CDR2 are SGHTA and FQGNSA. Trimming pared 1 base from V and 1 base from J, leaving 13 bases between. CDR3 sequence (DNA): TGTGCCAGCAGCTTAGAACTCGTCGTAGGGAACACTGAAGCTTTCTTT. Residues: CASSLELVVGNTEAFF.

The genes are TRBV2 and TRBJ2-1, with D possibly being TRBD1 (6 bases). The germline CDR1 and CDR2 sequences are SNHLY and FYNNEI. V lost 8 bases and J 8 bases, leaving 10 bases between the germline ends. There are 11 residues in the CDR3. The CDR3 sequence: CASPEGDEQFF. The CDR3 DNA sequence: TGTGCCAGCCCCGAGGGGGATGAGCAGTTCTTC.

The V gene is TRBV29-1, the J gene TRBJ1-1, with 8 bases identical to TRBD1. This CDR3 comprises 13 residues. With 4 bases clipped from V and 5 bases from J, the junction kept 6 bases outside the gene matches. Germline V gives CDR1 SQVTM, CDR2 ANQGSEA. For the CDR3, the DNA is TGCAGCGTTGCTTACAGGGGGGATACTGAAGCTTTCTTT. It codes for CSVAYRGDTEAFF.

The sample holds a few counts of this clone. The chain uses TRBV6-5 and TRBJ2-7, with 8 bases fitting TRBD1. This CDR3 contains 11 residues. Germline trimming cut 7 bases from V and 6 bases from J; bases unmatched to any gene: 2. Germline V gene lookup returns CDR1 MNHEY and CDR2 SVGAGI. CDR3 amino acids: CASTQGAEQYF. CDR3 nucleotides: TGTGCCAGCACCCAGGGGGCCGAGCAGTACTTC.

This chain uses TRBV7-9 with TRBJ2-7, with 7 bases matching TRBD1. CDR3 size: 15 residues. Germline V gene sequence: CDR1 SEHNR, CDR2 FQNEAQ (reference sequence). V shed 5 bases and J 2 bases; nucleotides not matched to a gene: 9. The CDR3 nucleotides read TGTGCCAGCAGCCCAAGGGGGACAGTCACCTACGAGCAGTACTTC. Amino acids: CASSPRGTVTYEQYF.

As regards this clone: This CDR3 is also generated by other DNA sequences in the sample. The V gene is TRBV18, the J gene TRBJ2-5, with D uncertain. The CDR3 has 11 amino acids. Germline-derived CDR1 and CDR2 are KGHSH and LQKENI. Trimming pared 5 bases from V and 2 bases from J, leaving 3 bases between. CDR3 region: CASSSQETQYF. CDR3 DNA: TGTGCCAGCTCATCGCAAGAGACCCAGTACTTC.

CDR3 in DNA: TGCAGTGCTAGTTCCCAAACGGGCTACACCTTC. Amino acids: CSASSQTGYTF. The chain employs TRBV20-1 and TRBJ1-2; D is ambiguous. Trimming stripped 3 bases from V and 8 bases from J, with 10 bases between. The V gene's germline CDR1 is DFQATT and CDR2 SNEGSKA (reference sequence). The CDR3 contains 11 residues.

The chain has TRBV15 and TRBJ2-1; the D gene is possibly TRBD1 (7 bases). V was clipped by 0 bases and J by 5 bases, with 14 bases between them. CDR3 size: 16 residues. Germline CDR1 reads LNHNV; CDR2 reads YYDKDF (reference sequence). As DNA, the CDR3 is TGTGCCACCAGCAGAGATGGCGGGACAGCTAACAATGAGCAGTTCTTC. Encoded protein: CATSRDGGTANNEQFF.

This clone was detected a few times. The V gene is TRBV5-1, the J gene TRBJ2-5; D remains ambiguous. V was pared by 6 bases and J by 1 base, with 10 bases between. Germline V gene data show CDR1 as SGHRS and CDR2 as YFSETQ. This CDR3 comprises 13 residues. The CDR3: CASTPGSQETQYF. The DNA of the CDR3 is TGCGCCAGCACTCCCGGGTCCCAAGAGACCCAGTACTTC.

The rearrangement joins TRBV6-6 to TRBJ2-7; D unresolved. The CDR3 has 13 amino acids. CDR1 and CDR2 (germline): MNHNY, SVGAGI (reference sequence). Trimming removed 2 bases at V and 3 bases at J, with 8 bases between. The CDR3 region has the DNA TGTGCCAGCAGTTACCAATTGGACTACGAGCAGTACTTC. Amino acid sequence: CASSYQLDYEQYF.

The V and J genes are TRBV9 and TRBJ2-1; TRBD1 or TRBD2 may be the D gene (5 bases each). Germline CDR1 SGDLS, CDR2 YYNGEE. V was trimmed by 0 bases and J by 10 bases, leaving 14 bases between them. CDR3 length: 14 residues. CDR3 in amino acids: CASSVGTASGEQFF. The DNA for the CDR3 is TGTGCCAGCAGCGTAGGGACTGCCTCAGGGGAGCAGTTCTTC.

CDR3 amino acids: CASSLQGARVETQYF. The CDR3 DNA follows: TGTGCCAGCAGCCTTCAGGGGGCTAGGGTTGAGACCCAGTACTTC. This rearrangement joins TRBV7-2 to TRBJ2-5, with 8 bases lining up with TRBD1. The CDR3 sequence is 15 residues long. V gave up 5 bases and J gave up 5 bases; unmatched junction bases: 10. Germline CDR1 is SGHTA and CDR2 is FQGNSA.

This clone was seen a handful of times. The J gene is TRBJ2-1, the V gene TRBV7-2, with 13 bases matching TRBD2. Germline-derived CDR1 and CDR2 are SGHTA and FQGNSA. The CDR3 totals 16 residues. The V gene end was trimmed by 1 base and the J gene end by 8 bases; junction bases not matched to a gene: 5. The CDR3 region has the DNA TGTGCCAGCAGCTTAGGGACTAGCGGGAGAACGGATGAGCAGTTCTTC. Its translation: CASSLGTSGRTDEQFF.